A selection of T cell receptor beta chains follows, all from one sample in a study of neurological immune-mediated disorders. In TCRdb, the 5' RACE reads were re-called with MiXCR into one record per CDR3 protein. The table includes more than 40,000 distinct CDR3 sequences, roughly 3% detected once. The material sequenced was PBMCs. The receptors originated from a woman between 45 and 60 years old with multiple sclerosis. The CDR3 runs from the conserved cysteine through the conserved F or W. D genes are given only for firm matches. Each size is once, few or many counts, or a class when the clone is expanded.

j_call clone_size d_call v_call cdr3_nt cdr3_aa
TRBJ2-3 many . TRBV20-1 TGCAGTGCTAGTGTCCGGTTGGCGGCAGATACGCAGTATTTT CSASVRLAADTQYF
TRBJ1-5 many . TRBV20-1 TGCAGTGCTAGAAAAGGGGGGCTCAGCAATCAGCCCCAGCATTTT CSARKGGLSNQPQHF
TRBJ2-3 many TRBD2 TRBV18 TGTGCCAGCTCACCAGAAGGACTAGCCGATACGCAGTATTTT CASSPEGLADTQYF
TRBJ2-3 many . TRBV5-1 TGCGCCAGCAGCTCCCCGCCTGGGGGAACTTGGGCAGATACGCAGTATTTT CASSSPPGGTWADTQYF
TRBJ1-6 many . TRBV5-1 TGCGCCAGCAGCGTGGGGGAGGGAGGATCACCCCTCCACTTT CASSVGEGGSPLHF
TRBJ2-1 many . TRBV5-5 TGTGCCAGCAGCTTGCAGCGGAGCTCCTACAATGAGCAGTTCTTC CASSLQRSSYNEQFF
TRBJ1-4 many . TRBV6-1 TGTGCCAGCGGCCGGGAGATCAATGAAAAACTGTTTTTT CASGREINEKLFF
TRBJ2-1 many TRBD2 TRBV29-1 TGCAGCGTTGAAGAGGGTAGCGGGAGAGGTGGGACGTTCTTC CSVEEGSGRGGTFF
TRBJ2-5 many . TRBV5-1 TGCGCCAGCAGCGAACCAGCGGAAGAGACCCAGTACTTC CASSEPAEETQYF
TRBJ1-5 many . TRBV10-3 TGTGCCATCAGTGAGTCGGGGGGTGAACAGCCCCAGCATTTT CAISESGGEQPQHF
TRBJ2-4 many . TRBV30 TGTGCCTGGAGTGTACGGGGGCGCAGAAACATTCAGTACTTC CAWSVRGRRNIQYF
TRBJ2-3 many TRBD2 TRBV20-1 TGCAGTGCTAAACTAGCGGGAAACACAGATACGCAGTATTTT CSAKLAGNTDTQYF
TRBJ2-7 many TRBD1 TRBV5-1 TGCGCCAGCAGCTTGGCCCTGACAGGGGGATACTACGAGCAGTACTTC CASSLALTGGYYEQYF
TRBJ2-2 few . TRBV12-3/TRBV12-4 TGTGCCAGCAGCAACTTCAGGGGTACGAACACCGGGGAGCTGTTTTTT CASSNFRGTNTGELFF
TRBJ2-1 many TRBD2 TRBV20-1 TGCAGTGCCCCGTCCCTCTCTAGCGGCTCCTACAATGAGCAGTTCTTC CSAPSLSSGSYNEQFF
TRBJ2-1 many TRBD2 TRBV5-1 TGCGCCAGCAGCTTGGAGCCTAGCGGAAAACACAATGAGCAGTTCTTC CASSLEPSGKHNEQFF
TRBJ1-6 many TRBD1 TRBV25-1 TGTGCCAGCAGTGATGCCGGGACAGGGGGCTATTCACCCCTCCACTTT CASSDAGTGGYSPLHF
TRBJ2-7 many . TRBV27 TGTGCCAGCGGGACTTTAACCTACGAGCAGTACTTC CASGTLTYEQYF
TRBJ1-2 many . TRBV5-1 TGCGCCAGCAGCTTGGCCGAGCCGGCTTATGGCTACACCTTC CASSLAEPAYGYTF
TRBJ2-5 many . TRBV24-1 TGTGCCACCAGTGACTCCCTCGCACAAGAGACCCAGTACTTC CATSDSLAQETQYF
TRBJ2-7 many . TRBV7-3 TGTGCCAGCAGCATACCGCCCGGGCAGCAGTACTTC CASSIPPGQQYF
TRBJ2-3 many . TRBV5-1 TGCGCCAGCAGCTTCGGACGAAGGGCAGCAGGGACAGATACGCAGTATTTT CASSFGRRAAGTDTQYF
TRBJ2-3 many TRBD2 TRBV6-5 TGTGCCAGCAGGCGGGCGGGGGGAGCAGATACGCAGTATTTT CASRRAGGADTQYF
TRBJ1-1 few TRBD1 TRBV5-1 TGCGCCAGCAGCAAAGGGGACAGGGGCCGGGGGATACGCCGAAACACTGAAGCTTTCTTT CASSKGDRGRGIRRNTEAFF
TRBJ2-5 many . TRBV5-1 TGCGCCAGCAGCTTGTCGTTAGATCCCAGGGAGACCCAGTACTTC CASSLSLDPRETQYF
TRBJ2-7 few . TRBV7-9 TGTGCCAGCAGCTTATATGCAGGGGTCGAGCAGTACTTC CASSLYAGVEQYF
TRBJ2-3 many . TRBV20-1 TGCAGTGCTAGAGATCCCGGACTACAAGGAATCACAGATACGCAGTATTTT CSARDPGLQGITDTQYF
TRBJ2-1 many TRBD2 TRBV5-1 TGCGCCAGCACAGCGGGGGGCTGGGACAATGAGCAGTTCTTC CASTAGGWDNEQFF
TRBJ2-5 many . TRBV7-9 TGTGCCACCCATGAGGGGGGACGACAAGAGACCCAGTACTTC CATHEGGRQETQYF
TRBJ1-5 many TRBD1 TRBV10-3 TGTGCCATCAGTGTAGGGAAGACAGGGGGGAGCAATCAGCCCCAGCATTTT CAISVGKTGGSNQPQHF
TRBJ2-1 many TRBD2 TRBV7-2 TGTGCCAGCAGCTTAAATAGCGGGTGGAATGAGCAGTTCTTC CASSLNSGWNEQFF
TRBJ2-4 many . TRBV15 TGTGCCACCAGCGACCCTGGACGAGCCAAAAACATTCAGTACTTC CATSDPGRAKNIQYF
TRBJ2-6 many . TRBV5-6 TGTGCCAGCAGCCCAGGGACTTCTGGGGCCAACGTCCTGACTTTC CASSPGTSGANVLTF
TRBJ1-6 many TRBD1 TRBV7-2 TGTGCCAGCAGCTTCGACAGGGTGGGAAATTCACCCCTCCACTTT CASSFDRVGNSPLHF
TRBJ1-5 many TRBD1 TRBV7-9 TGTGCCAGCAGCTCCGGGACAGGGCGTCAGCCCCAGCATTTT CASSSGTGRQPQHF
TRBJ2-2 many TRBD2 TRBV6-1 TGTGCCAGCACTGGACTAGGAACCGGGGAGCTGTTTTTT CASTGLGTGELFF
TRBJ1-2 many . TRBV18 TGTGCCAGCTCACCCGCAGGGAATGGCTATGGCTACACCTTC CASSPAGNGYGYTF
TRBJ2-3 many . TRBV12-3/TRBV12-4 TGTGCCAGCAGTTTAGGCGCGGCGGCAGATACGCAGTATTTT CASSLGAAADTQYF
TRBJ1-5 many . TRBV10-3 TGTGCCAGTGCACAGAGCTTAAATCAGCCCCAGCATTTT CASAQSLNQPQHF
TRBJ1-5 many TRBD1 TRBV6-6 TGTGCCAGCAGTTACTCGAGTCAGGGGGGACAGCCCCAGCATTTT CASSYSSQGGQPQHF
TRBJ2-5 many . TRBV24-1 TGTGCCACCAGTTCAGGGTGGCAAGAGACCCAGTACTTC CATSSGWQETQYF
TRBJ2-5 many . TRBV18 TGTGCCAGCTCACCAGGCCTGAAGGGGACCCAAGAGACCCAGTACTTC CASSPGLKGTQETQYF
TRBJ2-1 many TRBD2 TRBV20-1 TGCAGTGAGGGACTAGCGGGAGGGCCGCTCTCCTACAATGAGCAGTTCTTC CSEGLAGGPLSYNEQFF
TRBJ2-7 many . TRBV20-1 TGCAGTGCTAGAGATCCCCCCCGGCATCCAACCGAGCAGTACTTC CSARDPPRHPTEQYF